This T cell receptor (beta chain) was captured in a study of CD8 T cells in ankylosing spondylitis. Regarding the study as a whole: Earlier work had already found some motif variants in reactive arthritis synovial fluid and blood. Blood of patients with ankylosing spondylitis appeared to be characterized by a TCR beta motif of several highly homologous variants. Disease-linked clones displayed a CD8+ phenotype and appeared relatively rarely in peripheral blood. Reported data indicate significant enrichment of disease-linked clones within matched ankylosing spondylitis synovial fluid.

This clonotype was seen a handful of times. Its antigen is unknown. Quantitative 5'-RACE with molecular barcodes was used to make the TCR beta libraries. TCRdb reprocessed the 5' RACE reads via MiXCR and lists one record per CDR3 protein. The table has 200,000 to 250,000 distinct CDR3 sequences, about a sixth seen once. The CDR3 sequence is 16 residues long. The germline V gene has CDR1 SQVTM and CDR2 ANQGSEA. Trimming took off 4 bases at V and 10 bases at J, with 28 bases between the two ends. This sequence originates from a male donor with ankylosing spondylitis. The sample taken for sequencing was blood, either unsorted or a sorted T cell fraction (not recorded which). The chain carries TRBV29-1 and TRBJ1-2; no reliable D call. The CDR3 spells CSVGTSTATSWGVYTF. The CDR3 DNA is TGCAGCGTTGGCACCTCTACTGCTACCTCCTGGGGTGTCTACACCTTC. The full variable domain, in which reference TRBV29-1 and TRBJ1-2 provide the parts outside the CDR3, is SAVISQKPSRDICQRGTSLTIQCQVDSQVTMMFWYRQQPGQSLTLIATANQGSEATYESGFVIDKFPISRPNLTFSTLTVSNMSPEDSSIYLCSVGTSTATSWGVYTFGSGTRLTVV.